One and the same sample provided the 20 T cell receptor beta chains below, sequenced in a study of shared clonotypes between healthy human individuals. TCRdb's copy holds only in-frame clones and misses some; the assay was immunoSEQ multiplex PCR. The sample records around 440,000 clones, around 77% being singletons. The source material was PBMCs. The receptors derive from a woman in her 40s in good health. Some clones in this sample may be carry-over from other donors' samples.

For this clone: Only one base separates this from a far larger clonotype, so it likely reflects a read error. The CDR3 protein is CAWRTGGPYEQYF. The CDR3 region has the DNA TGTGCCTGGAGGACCGGGGGCCCCTACGAGCAGTACTTC. V gene TRBV30 combines with J gene TRBJ2-7; D is tentatively TRBD1 or TRBD2 (6 bases each). Looked up from germline, CDR1 is GTSNPN and CDR2 is SVGIG (reference sequence). With 3 bases removed from V and 2 bases from J, the gap between germline ends came to 11 bases. The CDR3 is made up of 13 amino acids.

The chain combines TRBV5-6 with TRBJ1-2; D not certain. This CDR3 spans 14 amino acids. Trimming removed 0 bases at V and 3 bases at J, with 9 bases between. Germline assignment: CDR1 SGHDT and CDR2 YYEEEE. As DNA, the CDR3 is TGTGCCAGCAGCTTGGACCGGATATACTATGGCTACACCTTC. This codes for CASSLDRIYYGYTF.

The V and J genes are TRBV2 and TRBJ2-7; possibly TRBD1 or TRBD2 for D (5 bases each). Trimming took off 1 base at V and 7 bases at J, with 14 bases between the two ends. Germline V gene lookup returns CDR1 SNHLY and CDR2 FYNNEI. This CDR3 is built from 14 residues. CDR3 nucleotides: TGTGCCAGCAGTGAAGTCGGGGCAATGGGGGAGCAGTACTTC. It encodes CASSEVGAMGEQYF. The variable domain in full, with the rest retrieved from reference TRBV2 and TRBJ2-7, is EPEVTQTPSHQVTQMGQEVILRCVPISNHLYFYWYRQILGQKVEFLVSFYNNEISEKSEIFDDQFSVERPDGSNFTLKIRSTKLEDSAMYFCASSEVGAMGEQYFGPGTRLTVT.

The V and J genes are TRBV18 and TRBJ2-7; 8 positions match TRBD2. Unmatched junction bases numbered 8, after V lost 6 bases and J lost 1 base. The germline V gene has CDR1 KGHSH and CDR2 LQKENI. The CDR3 is 15 amino acids. CDR3 bases: TGTGCCAGCTCTCAGACGGCTAGCGGGTCCTACGAGCAGTACTTC. Translated, it gives CASSQTASGSYEQYF.

Details on this clone: Being one base from a much bigger clone, this may be a read error. The V and J genes are TRBV4-1 and TRBJ2-7; either TRBD1 or TRBD2 may fit D (5 bases each). Germline V gene data show CDR1 as MGHRA and CDR2 as YSYEKL. CDR3 length: 16 residues. In DNA form, the CDR3 reads TGTGCCAGCAGCCAAGACGAGGGGCAGGGCGTCGACGAGCAGTACTTC. This gives the protein CASSQDEGQGVDEQYF.

The rearrangement links TRBV9 to TRBJ2-7; weak D call: TRBD2 (6 bases). Germline-derived CDR1 and CDR2 are SGDLS and YYNGEE. The CDR3 spans 13 residues. V was pared by 4 bases and J by 5 bases, with 13 bases between. The CDR3 nucleotides are TGTGCCAGCAGCCCGGGGGTACGAAACGAGCAGTACTTC. The encoded protein is CASSPGVRNEQYF.

The genes are TRBV5-1 and TRBJ2-7; possible D gene TRBD2, 6 bases. V was trimmed by 7 bases and J by 1 base, leaving 15 bases between them. The length of the CDR3 is 14 residues. Germline CDR1 and CDR2: SGHRS and YFSETQ. The CDR3 bases are TGCGCCAGCGGGCCCTCAGGAGGGTCCTACGAGCAGTACTTC. Translated: CASGPSGGSYEQYF.

With regard to this clone: Other nucleotide sequences in the sample specify the same CDR3. The V gene is TRBV18, the J gene TRBJ2-7; a possible D gene is TRBD1 (6 bases). The CDR3 sequence is 13 residues long. Trimming pared 2 bases from V and 2 bases from J, leaving 7 bases between. From germline, CDR1 is KGHSH and CDR2 LQKENI. The DNA of the CDR3 is TGTGCCAGCTCACCAGGACAGACCTACGAGCAGTACTTC. Amino acids: CASSPGQTYEQYF.

The chain joins TRBV28 to TRBJ2-7; a weak D match, TRBD1 (6 bases). V was shortened by 6 bases and J by 6 bases, with 21 bases between the two germline ends. The CDR3 spans 15 residues. Germline V gives CDR1 MDHEN, CDR2 SYDVKM. The CDR3 region has the DNA TGTGCCAGCAGCCCTCTTATAAGCCCCAGGGGCGAGCAGTACTTC. This encodes CASSPLISPRGEQYF.

The rearrangement joins TRBV5-1 to TRBJ2-3, with D uncertain. Between the trimmed V and J ends, which lost 0 bases and 2 bases, there was a span of 10 bases. From germline, CDR1 is SGHRS and CDR2 YFSETQ. This CDR3 has 15 residues. The CDR3 nucleotides are TGCGCCAGCAGCTTGGGTCGCGGTAACACAGATACGCAGTATTTT. Translation: CASSLGRGNTDTQYF.

This clone was recorded only once. V and J are TRBV28 and TRBJ1-2; the D is unclear. The CDR3 has 15 residues. The V gene's germline CDR1 is MDHEN and CDR2 SYDVKM. The V end lost 1 base, the J end lost 4 bases, and 13 bases lay between the germline ends. The chain's CDR3 is CASSLLLGRTYGYTF. CDR3 DNA sequence: TGTGCCAGCAGTTTATTGTTAGGGAGGACCTATGGCTACACCTTC.

The chain links TRBV30 to TRBJ2-1; the D gene is possibly TRBD2 (5 bases). CDR3 length equals 15 residues. Trimming removed 0 bases from V and 2 bases from J, with 11 bases in between. Per the germline V gene, CDR1 is GTSNPN and CDR2 is SVGIG (reference sequence). The CDR3, as DNA: TGTGCCTGGAGTGTACGAGGGAGTGCCTACAATGAGCAGTTCTTC. Its translation: CAWSVRGSAYNEQFF.

This clone was seen more than once but under ten times. Since a much larger clone is just one base distant, this may be a read error. The V call is TRBV10-3, the J call TRBJ1-5; 12 nucleotides line up with TRBD1. Germline CDR1 ENHRY, CDR2 SYGVKD. The CDR3 sequence is 18 residues long. V was clipped by 2 bases and J by 5 bases; unmatched bases: 10. CDR3: CAISEAPGGQGADQPQHF. CDR3 sequence (DNA): TGTGCCATCAGTGAGGCCCCCGGGGGACAGGGGGCGGATCAGCCCCAGCATTTT.

The chain combines TRBV9 with TRBJ2-1, with D perhaps matching TRBD1 or TRBD2 (5 bases each). Trimming stripped 3 bases from V and 9 bases from J, with 13 bases between. The germline CDR1 and CDR2 sequences are SGDLS and YYNGEE. This CDR3 is built from 13 residues. CDR3 protein: CASSAPYGTEQFF. Here the CDR3 DNA reads TGTGCCAGCAGCGCCCCATACGGGACTGAGCAGTTCTTC.

This clone was seen at least ten times. The V gene is TRBV6-5, the J gene TRBJ2-1, with a weak D call TRBD1 (6 bases). Germline loops: CDR1 MNHEY, CDR2 SVGAGI. With 6 bases removed from V and 4 bases from J, the gap between germline ends came to 13 bases. The CDR3 consists of 14 residues. The CDR3 here is CASRLGQLYNEQFF. DNA of the CDR3: TGTGCCAGCAGGCTCGGACAGTTATACAATGAGCAGTTCTTC.

The rearrangement links TRBV18 to TRBJ2-5, with 10 bases aligning to TRBD2. Judging by the DNA end, TRBJ2-7 fits better; the J call may be wrong. The germline gives CDR1 KGHSH, CDR2 LQKENI. CDR3 length equals 16 residues. In nucleotides, the CDR3 is TGTGCCAGCTCACCAAGCCTAGCGGGAGTATTCGGCGAGCAGTACTTC. Encoded protein: CASSPSLAGVFGEQYF.

This clone was picked up one time. This may stem from a read error, because a much larger clone lies one nucleotide away. J is TRBJ2-2 and V is TRBV7-3, with D unclear. The CDR3 runs to 13 residues. Trimming pared 5 bases from V and 0 bases from J, leaving 4 bases between. The germline gives CDR1 SGHTA, CDR2 FQGTGA. CDR3 sequence (DNA): TGTGCCAGCAGCCTTCCGAACACCGGGGAGCTGTTTTTT. The encoded protein is CASSLPNTGELFF. The full variable domain, its missing parts supplied by reference TRBV7-3 and TRBJ2-2, is GAGVSQTPSNKVTEKGKYVELRCDPISGHTALYWYRQSLGQGPEFLIYFQGTGAADDSGLPNDRFFAVRPEGSVSTLKIQRTERGDSAVYLCASSLPNTGELFFGEGSRLTVL.

This clone showed up just once. One base away lies a much larger clone, so this may be a sequencing read error. The CDR3 end shows no conserved phenylalanine or tryptophan, and so a read error is likely. The chain is built from TRBV10-1 and TRBJ2-3; possibly TRBD2 for D (6 bases). The CDR3 sequence is 17 residues long. V dropped 3 bases and J dropped 1 base, with 17 bases sitting between them. CDR1 WNHNN and CDR2 SYGVQD come from the germline V gene (reference sequence). CDR3 in amino acids: CASSDPPGVGRTDTQYL. The CDR3 nucleotides read TGCGCCAGCAGTGACCCGCCGGGGGTGGGACGCACAGATACGCAGTATCTT.

There are a few counts of this clone. This rearrangement joins TRBV2 to TRBJ1-2, with 7 bases aligning to TRBD1. Losses at the gene ends were 8 bases for V and 7 bases for J; bases not matched to a gene: 16. Germline-derived CDR1 and CDR2 are SNHLY and FYNNEI. The CDR3 loop spans 15 amino acids. The CDR3 region is CASGEGALTGRGYTF. DNA for the CDR3: TGTGCCAGCGGGGAGGGGGCCCTGACAGGACGTGGCTACACCTTC.

About this clone: It differs at one base from a far larger clone, so likely a read error. DNA for the CDR3: TGTGCCAGCGGCGCTGGGCGGGCGAACACCGGGGAGCTGTTTTTT. Amino acid sequence: CASGAGRANTGELFF. The gene calls are TRBV9 and TRBJ2-2; D perhaps matches TRBD2 (5 bases). Per germline, CDR1 SGDLS and CDR2 YYNGEE. This CDR3 region has 15 residues. With 7 bases removed from V and 0 bases from J, the gap between germline ends came to 13 bases.